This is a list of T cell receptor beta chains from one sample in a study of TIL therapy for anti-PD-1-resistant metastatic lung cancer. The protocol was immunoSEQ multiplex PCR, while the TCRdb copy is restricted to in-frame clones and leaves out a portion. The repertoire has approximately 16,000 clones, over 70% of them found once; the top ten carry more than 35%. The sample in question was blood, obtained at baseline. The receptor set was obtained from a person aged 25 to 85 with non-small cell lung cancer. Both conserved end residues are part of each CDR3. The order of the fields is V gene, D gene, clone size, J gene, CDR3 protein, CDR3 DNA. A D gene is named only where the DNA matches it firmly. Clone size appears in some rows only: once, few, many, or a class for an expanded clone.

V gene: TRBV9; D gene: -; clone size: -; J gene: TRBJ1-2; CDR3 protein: CASSVGGGYGYTF; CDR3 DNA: TGTGCCAGCAGCGTAGGGGGCGGCTATGGCTACACCTTC
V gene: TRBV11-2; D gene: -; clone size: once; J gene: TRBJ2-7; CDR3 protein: CASSLVGGEQYF; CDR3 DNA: TGTGCCAGCAGCTTAGTGGGTGGCGAGCAGTACTTC
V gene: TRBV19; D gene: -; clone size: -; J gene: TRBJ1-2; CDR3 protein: CASSMGHSYYGYTF; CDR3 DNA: TGTGCCAGTAGTATGGGCCACAGCTACTATGGCTACACCTTC
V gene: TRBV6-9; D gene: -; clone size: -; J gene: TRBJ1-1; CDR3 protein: CASRWGAFTEAFF; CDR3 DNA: TGTGCCAGCAGATGGGGGGCGTTCACTGAAGCTTTCTTT
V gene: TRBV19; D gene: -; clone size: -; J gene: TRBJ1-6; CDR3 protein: CASSRNRNSNSPLHF; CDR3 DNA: TGTGCCAGTAGTCGTAACAGGAATAGTAATTCACCCCTCCACTTT
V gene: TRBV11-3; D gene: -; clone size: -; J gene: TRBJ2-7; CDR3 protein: CASSLSGVLYF; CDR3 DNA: TGTGCCAGCAGCTTATCGGGGGTACTGTACTTC
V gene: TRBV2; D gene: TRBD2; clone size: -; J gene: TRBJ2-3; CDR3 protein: CASSTRGVPTDTQYF; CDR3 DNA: TGTGCCAGCAGTACGCGGGGGGTCCCCACAGATACGCAGTATTTT
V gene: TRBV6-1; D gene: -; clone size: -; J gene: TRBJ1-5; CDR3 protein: CASSPTGGNQPQHF; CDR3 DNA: TGTGCCAGCAGTCCGACAGGAGGCAATCAGCCCCAGCATTTT
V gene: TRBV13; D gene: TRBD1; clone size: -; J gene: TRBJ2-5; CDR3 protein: CASSRFRQGRLETQYF; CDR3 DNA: TGTGCCAGCAGCAGATTTCGACAGGGCCGGCTGGAGACCCAGTACTTC
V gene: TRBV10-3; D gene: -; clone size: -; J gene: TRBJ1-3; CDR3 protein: CATLRPDSGNTIYF; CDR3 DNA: TGTGCCACCCTTCGTCCAGACTCTGGAAACACCATATATTTT
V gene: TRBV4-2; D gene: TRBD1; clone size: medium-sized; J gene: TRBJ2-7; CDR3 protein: CASSQAYRTGSYEQYF; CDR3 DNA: TGTGCCAGCAGCCAAGCTTATCGGACAGGTTCCTACGAGCAGTACTTC
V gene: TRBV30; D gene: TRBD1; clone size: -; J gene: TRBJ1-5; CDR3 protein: CAWSVLRGNQPQHF; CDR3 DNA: TGTGCCTGGAGTGTACTCAGGGGGAATCAGCCCCAGCATTTT
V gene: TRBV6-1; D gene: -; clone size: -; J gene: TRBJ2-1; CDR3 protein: CAISESGGTAYNEQFF; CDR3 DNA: TGTGCCATCAGTGAGTCTGGGGGGACGGCTTACAATGAGCAGTTCTTC
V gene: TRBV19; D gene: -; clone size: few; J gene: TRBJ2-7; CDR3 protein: CASIGSSYEQYF; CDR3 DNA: TGTGCCAGTATTGGGAGCTCCTACGAGCAGTACTTC
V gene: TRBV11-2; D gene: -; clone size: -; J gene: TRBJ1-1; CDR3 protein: CASSLVLFLEWGNTEAFF; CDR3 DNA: TGTGCCAGCAGCTTAGTCTTATTTTTGGAATGGGGTAACACTGAAGCTTTCTTT
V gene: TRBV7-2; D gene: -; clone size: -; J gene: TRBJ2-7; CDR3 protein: CASSLLPAGTVEQYF; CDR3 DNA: TGTGCCAGCAGCTTATTACCGGCGGGAACGGTCGAGCAGTACTTC
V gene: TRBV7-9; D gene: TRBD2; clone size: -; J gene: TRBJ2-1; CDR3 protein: CASSLVSGTLNEQFF; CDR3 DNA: TGTGCCAGCAGCTTAGTGAGCGGGACCCTCAATGAGCAGTTCTTC
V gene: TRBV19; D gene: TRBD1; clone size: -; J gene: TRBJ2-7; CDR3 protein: CASSIAAGQGDYEQYF; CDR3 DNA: TGTGCCAGTAGTATAGCTGCAGGACAGGGAGACTACGAGCAGTACTTC
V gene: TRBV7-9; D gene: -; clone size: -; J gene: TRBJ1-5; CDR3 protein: CASSLESGPNQPQHF; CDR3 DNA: TGTGCCAGCAGCTTAGAATCTGGGCCCAATCAGCCCCAGCATTTT
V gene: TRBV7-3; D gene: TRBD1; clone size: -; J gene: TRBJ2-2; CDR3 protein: CASSPFGGQGKTGELFF; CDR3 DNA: TGTGCCAGCAGCCCGTTCGGGGGACAGGGGAAGACCGGGGAGCTGTTTTTT
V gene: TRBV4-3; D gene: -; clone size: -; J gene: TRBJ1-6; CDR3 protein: CASSQEQSSYNSPLHF; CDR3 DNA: TGCGCCAGCAGCCAAGAACAGAGCTCCTATAATTCACCCCTCCACTTT
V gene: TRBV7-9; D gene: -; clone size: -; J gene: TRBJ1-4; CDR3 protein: CASSLGDGNEKLFF; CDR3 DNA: TGTGCCAGCAGCTTAGGGGACGGTAATGAAAAACTGTTTTTT
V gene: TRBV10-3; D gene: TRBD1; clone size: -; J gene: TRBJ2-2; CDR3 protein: CAIRGQGLNTGELFF; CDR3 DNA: TGTGCCATCAGAGGACAGGGACTTAACACCGGGGAGCTGTTTTTT
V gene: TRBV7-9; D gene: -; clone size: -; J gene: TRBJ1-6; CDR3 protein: CASSQSGLPLHF; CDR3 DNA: TGTGCCAGCAGCCAATCAGGTCTACCCCTCCACTTT
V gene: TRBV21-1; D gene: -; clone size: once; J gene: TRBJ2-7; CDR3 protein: CASSKGWRTYEQYF; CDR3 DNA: TGTGCCAGCAGCAAAGGATGGAGGACCTACGAGCAGTACTTC
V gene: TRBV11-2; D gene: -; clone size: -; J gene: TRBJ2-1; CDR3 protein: CASSLEGTLHNEQFF; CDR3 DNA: TGTGCCAGCAGCTTAGAGGGGACGCTTCACAATGAGCAGTTCTTC
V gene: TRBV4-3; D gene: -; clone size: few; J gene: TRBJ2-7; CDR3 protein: CASSLGISSYEQYF; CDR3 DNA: TGCGCCAGCAGCCTCGGAATTTCCTCCTACGAGCAGTACTTC
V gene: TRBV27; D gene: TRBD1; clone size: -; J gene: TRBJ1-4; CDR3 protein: CASRPRTGLATNEKLFF; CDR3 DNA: TGTGCCAGCAGGCCTAGGACAGGGTTGGCAACTAATGAAAAACTGTTTTTT
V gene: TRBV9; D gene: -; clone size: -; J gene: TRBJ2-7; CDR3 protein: CASSVGGSSYEQYF; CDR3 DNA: TGTGCCAGCAGCGTAGGAGGGAGCTCCTACGAGCAGTACTTC
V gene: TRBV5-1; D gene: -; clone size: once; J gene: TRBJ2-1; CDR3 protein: CASSLVELAYNEQFF; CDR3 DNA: TGCGCCAGCAGCTTGGTTGAACTTGCATACAATGAGCAGTTCTTC
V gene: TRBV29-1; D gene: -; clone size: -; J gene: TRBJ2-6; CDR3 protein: CSVEGGVPGANVLTF; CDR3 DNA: TGCAGCGTTGAGGGCGGGGTCCCTGGGGCCAACGTCCTGACTTTC